This T cell receptor (beta chain) is drawn from a study of CD8+ T cells in alopecia areata. This clone was observed a few times. J was trimmed by 2 bases and V by 8 bases; bases with no gene match: 7. Germline CDR1 SNHLY, CDR2 FYNNEI. CDR3 size: 14 residues. The sequencing template was cDNA reverse transcribed from extracted RNA. Clones were read by immunoSEQ multiplex PCR, and TCRdb kept only the in-frame ones, dropping some. The data contain 200,000 to 250,000 clones, around 50% of them singletons. Sequencing was carried out using CD8+ T cells sorted from blood. The chain links TRBV2 to TRBJ2-5; TRBD1 agrees at 8 bases. The source of this sequence is a human donor in good health. For the CDR3, the DNA is TGTGCCAGCCATGACAGGGGTGAACAAGAGACCCAGTACTTC. It specifies CASHDRGEQETQYF.